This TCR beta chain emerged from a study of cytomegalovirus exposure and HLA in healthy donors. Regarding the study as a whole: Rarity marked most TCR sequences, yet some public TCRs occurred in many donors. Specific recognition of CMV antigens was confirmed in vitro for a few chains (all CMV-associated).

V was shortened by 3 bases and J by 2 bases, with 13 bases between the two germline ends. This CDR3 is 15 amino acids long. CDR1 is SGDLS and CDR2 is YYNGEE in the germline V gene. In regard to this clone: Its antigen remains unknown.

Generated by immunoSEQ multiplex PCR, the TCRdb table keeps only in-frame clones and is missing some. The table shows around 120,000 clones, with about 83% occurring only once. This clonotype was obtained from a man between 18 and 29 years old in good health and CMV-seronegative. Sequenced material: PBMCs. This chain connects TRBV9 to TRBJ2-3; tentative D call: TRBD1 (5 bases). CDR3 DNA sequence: TGTGCCAGCAGCGCCTTCTCCAGGGACACAGATACGCAGTATTTT. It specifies CASSAFSRDTDTQYF.